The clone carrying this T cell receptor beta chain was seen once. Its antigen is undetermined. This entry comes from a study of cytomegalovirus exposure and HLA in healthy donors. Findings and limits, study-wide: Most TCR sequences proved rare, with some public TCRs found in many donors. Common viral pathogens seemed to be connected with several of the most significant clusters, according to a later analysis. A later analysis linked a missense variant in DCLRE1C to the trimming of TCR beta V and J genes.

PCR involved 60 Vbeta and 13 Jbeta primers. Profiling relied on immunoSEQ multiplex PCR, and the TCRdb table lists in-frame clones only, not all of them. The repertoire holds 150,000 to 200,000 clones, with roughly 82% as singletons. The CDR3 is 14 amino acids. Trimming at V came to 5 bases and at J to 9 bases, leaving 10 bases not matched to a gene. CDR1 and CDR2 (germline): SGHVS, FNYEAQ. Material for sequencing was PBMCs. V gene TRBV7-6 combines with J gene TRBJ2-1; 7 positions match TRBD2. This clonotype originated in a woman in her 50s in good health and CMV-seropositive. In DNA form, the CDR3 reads TGTGCCAGCAGCGCCGCTGGGGGGGAAGGTGAGCAGTTCTTC. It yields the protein CASSAAGGEGEQFF.